These 23 T cell receptor beta chains were all obtained from the same sample, sequenced in a study of beta chain features in type 1 diabetes. No antigen is known for these receptors. The authors reverse transcribed all of the isolated RNA, so sequencing captured expressed TCRB transcripts. Sequencing was performed with immunoSEQ multiplex PCR; in TCRdb, only in-frame clones are kept and a portion is missing. The sample contains 300,000 to 450,000 clones, over 9.5% of which appear only once. Overall study findings and caveats: Across all four CD4+ subsets, people with type 1 diabetes showed modestly shorter TCRB CDR3s.

The sample consisted of naive CD4+ T cells from blood. The source of these receptors is a woman aged 18-29 years with type 1 diabetes.

The chain carries TRBV4-3 and TRBJ2-7, with 7 bases lining up with TRBD2. Germline assignment: CDR1 LGHNA and CDR2 YSLEER. The CDR3 has 16 amino acids. V dropped 0 bases and J dropped 6; count of bases not matched to a gene: 11. The CDR3: CASSQDWQGGSGEQYF. The DNA of the CDR3 is TGCGCCAGCAGCCAAGATTGGCAGGGCGGGAGCGGCGAGCAGTACTTC.

The gene calls are TRBV27 and TRBJ2-7; a possible D gene is TRBD1 (5 bases). Germline CDR1 reads MNHEY; CDR2 reads SMNVEV (reference sequence). V was pared by 6 bases and J by 3 bases, with 18 bases between. The CDR3 contains 15 residues. The CDR3 loop reads CASSLWAGSFYEQYF. The CDR3 DNA sequence: TGTGCCAGCAGCCTCTGGGCAGGGTCGTTCTACGAGCAGTACTTC.

J is TRBJ1-1 and V is TRBV27, with a possible D match to TRBD1 (6 bases). The length of the CDR3 is 15 residues. V lost 6 bases to trimming and J lost 1 base, with 15 bases between them. Germline V gene lookup returns CDR1 MNHEY and CDR2 SMNVEV (reference sequence). CDR3 nucleotide sequence: TGTGCCAGCAGCATCGGACAGACAGCGAACACTGAAGCTTTCTTT. Its translation is CASSIGQTANTEAFF.

This clone appeared a few times. The sample has other DNA sequences that encode this CDR3 too. The rearrangement joins TRBV28 to TRBJ2-5; 7 nucleotides line up with TRBD1. The germline V gene encodes CDR1 MDHEN and CDR2 SYDVKM. This CDR3 comprises 12 residues. V shed 3 bases and J 5 bases; nucleotides not matched to a gene: 0. CDR3 region: CASSFRGETQYF. Written as DNA, the CDR3 is TGTGCCAGCAGTTTCAGGGGGGAGACCCAGTACTTC.

This chain uses TRBV7-2 with TRBJ1-2, with 9 positions matching TRBD1. Germline V gene sequence: CDR1 SGHTA, CDR2 FQGNSA. V shed 5 bases, J shed 6 bases, and the junction held 7 bases outside the gene matches. This CDR3 contains 14 residues. DNA of the CDR3: TGTGCCAGCAGCCGATCTGACAGGGGGGATGGCTACACCTTC. It translates to CASSRSDRGDGYTF.

This clone has more than one count but fewer than ten. The chain links TRBV7-2 to TRBJ2-1; D is possibly TRBD2 (6 bases). This CDR3 is 13 amino acids long. Looked up from germline, CDR1 is SGHTA and CDR2 is FQGNSA. V dropped 7 bases and J dropped 4 bases, with 11 bases sitting between them. The CDR3 DNA reads TGTGCCAGCAATAACCGGGGGTACAATGAGCAGTTCTTC. It is translated as CASNNRGYNEQFF.

Only a few counts were recorded for this clone. V is TRBV4-3 and J is TRBJ2-7; 7 bases are a match to TRBD2. The CDR3 contains 17 residues. V dropped 0 bases and J dropped 6; count of bases not matched to a gene: 14. The germline V gene encodes CDR1 LGHNA and CDR2 YSLEER. The CDR3: CASSQELDGLVKGEQYF. The CDR3 coding sequence is TGCGCCAGCAGCCAAGAACTTGATGGACTAGTCAAGGGCGAGCAGTACTTC.

There are a few counts of this clone. This sequence joins TRBV29-1 and TRBJ1-4; TRBD1 matches 8 bases. This CDR3 has 13 amino acids. V lost 5 bases to trimming and J lost 5 bases; unmatched junction nucleotides: 4. The germline V gene encodes CDR1 SQVTM and CDR2 ANQGSEA. The CDR3 here is CSVSRQGNEKLFF. The DNA of the CDR3 is TGCAGCGTTTCTCGACAGGGGAATGAAAAACTGTTTTTT.

This clone was seen once. V gene TRBV7-9 combines with J gene TRBJ1-6; D is uncertain. The CDR3 length is 11 residues. CDR1 and CDR2 (germline): SEHNR, FQNEAQ (reference sequence). Trimming took 5 bases from V and 15 from J, leaving 11 bases between them. Here the CDR3 reads CASSPWPGLHF. The CDR3 DNA follows: TGTGCCAGCAGCCCTTGGCCAGGCCTCCACTTT.

The V and J genes are TRBV7-9 and TRBJ2-7, with D possibly being TRBD2 (5 bases). Trimming left V 1 base short and J 0 bases short, with 13 bases between. Per germline, CDR1 SEHNR and CDR2 FQNEAQ (reference sequence). The CDR3 is 16 amino acids. CDR3 amino acids: CASSLVVPGNSYEQYF. The DNA of the CDR3 is TGTGCCAGCAGCTTAGTCGTGCCGGGAAACTCCTACGAGCAGTACTTC. Looking up the rest from reference TRBV7-9 and TRBJ2-7 gives the full variable domain: DTGVSQNPRHKITKRGQNVTFRCDPISEHNRLYWYRQTLGQGPEFLTYFQNEAQLEKSRLLSDRFSAERPKGSFSTLEIQRTEQGDSAMYLCASSLVVPGNSYEQYFGPGTRLTVT.

The J gene is TRBJ2-7, the V gene TRBV28; TRBD1 matches 7 bases. V shed 10 bases, J shed 2 bases, and the junction held 8 bases outside the gene matches. CDR1 is MDHEN and CDR2 is SYDVKM in the germline V gene. The CDR3 extends over 13 amino acids. CDR3 loop: CATSTGNAYEQYF. In nucleotides, the CDR3 is TGTGCCACGTCGACAGGGAACGCCTACGAGCAGTACTTC.

Here the CDR3 reads CASRGRRTGALNTEAFF. CDR3 nucleotide sequence: TGTGCCAGCAGAGGCAGACGTACAGGGGCACTGAACACTGAAGCTTTCTTT. The chain joins TRBV2 to TRBJ1-1; 7 bases match TRBD1. This CDR3 contains 17 residues. The V segment lost 6 bases and the J segment 0 bases; nucleotides outside the gene matches: 13. The germline CDR1 and CDR2 sequences are SNHLY and FYNNEI.

J is TRBJ1-3 and V is TRBV25-1; the match to TRBD1 covers 7 bases. The CDR3 extends over 15 amino acids. V shed 3 bases, J shed 4 bases, and the junction held 6 bases outside the gene matches. CDR1 MGHDK and CDR2 SYGVNS come from the germline V gene. The CDR3 loop reads CASSDRTGEGNTIYF. CDR3 coding DNA: TGTGCCAGCAGTGACAGGACAGGCGAAGGAAACACCATATATTTT.

This clone was counted a few times. This chain joins TRBV13 and TRBJ2-7, with 7 nucleotides matching TRBD2. The CDR3 consists of 13 residues. Germline CDR1 reads PRHDT; CDR2 reads FYEKMQ (reference sequence). The V segment lost 1 base and the J segment 9 bases; nucleotides outside the gene matches: 6. CDR3 in amino acids: CASSLAGGDGQYF. CDR3 in DNA: TGTGCCAGCAGCTTAGCGGGAGGCGACGGGCAGTACTTC.

The chain recombines TRBV29-1 with TRBJ2-7; 8 bases match TRBD2. In germline, CDR1 is SQVTM, CDR2 ANQGSEA. With V trimmed by 6 bases and J by 6 bases, 7 bases remained unmatched. The CDR3 has 12 amino acids. CDR3 in amino acids: CSVGSGMGEQYF. The CDR3 DNA is TGCAGCGTGGGTAGCGGGATGGGCGAGCAGTACTTC.

This clone was seen a few times. Additional DNA sequences in this sample encode the identical CDR3. The chain has TRBV7-9 and TRBJ2-5; weak D call: TRBD2 (5 bases). V lost 3 bases to trimming and J lost 2 bases, with 10 bases between them. This CDR3 region has 14 residues. The germline gives CDR1 SEHNR, CDR2 FQNEAQ (reference sequence). The CDR3 DNA sequence: TGTGCCAGCAGCTTCACCGGCGGGCAAGAGACCCAGTACTTC. As protein: CASSFTGGQETQYF.

The rearrangement uses TRBV5-6 and TRBJ2-2, with D unclear. The CDR3 spans 16 residues. Germline V gene data show CDR1 as SGHDT and CDR2 as YYEEEE. The V gene lost 3 bases and the J gene lost 3 bases, with 15 bases spanning the gap. In DNA, the CDR3 is TGTGCCAGCAGCTCCCTAGAGACGGCGTACACCGGGGAGCTGTTTTTT. It encodes CASSSLETAYTGELFF.

The V call is TRBV18, the J call TRBJ1-1; 7 bases map to TRBD1. The trim removed 6 bases at V and 6 bases at J, leaving 7 bases unmatched. CDR3 length: 13 residues. CDR1 and CDR2 (germline): KGHSH, LQKENI. The DNA for the CDR3 is TGTGCCAGCTCGGCGACAGGGCTGGCTGAAGCTTTCTTT. The encoded protein is CASSATGLAEAFF.

The genes are TRBV7-8 and TRBJ2-3, with 11 bases lining up with TRBD2. Germline V lookup: CDR1 SGHVS, CDR2 FQNEAQ. With V trimmed by 2 bases and J by 4 bases, 5 bases remained unmatched. The CDR3 has 16 amino acids. CDR3 nucleotide sequence: TGTGCCAGCAGCTTACTAGCGGGGGGAGGTTCAGATACGCAGTATTTT. Its translation: CASSLLAGGGSDTQYF.

This clone was picked up a small number of times. The rearrangement links TRBV5-1 to TRBJ2-7; no definite D call. CDR1 and CDR2 (germline): SGHRS, YFSETQ. The ends were cut back, 1 base at V and 4 bases at J, with 6 bases in the middle. The CDR3 runs 12 residues. The CDR3 DNA reads TGCGCCAGCAGCTTGCCTAATTACGAGCAGTACTTC. It specifies CASSLPNYEQYF.

This chain connects TRBV28 to TRBJ2-7; no definite D call. The CDR3 contains 11 residues. Trimming shortened V by 2 bases and J by 5 bases, and 4 bases separated the two germline ends. Germline CDR1 is MDHEN and CDR2 is SYDVKM. The CDR3 DNA reads as TGTGCCAGCAGTTTACTCCACGAGCAGTACTTC. Translated: CASSLLHEQYF. The entire variable domain, with the rest obtained from reference TRBV28 and TRBJ2-7, is as follows: DVKVTQSSRYLVKRTGEKVFLECVQDMDHENMFWYRQDPGLGLRLIYFSYDVKMKEKGDIPEGYSVSREKKERFSLILESASTNQTSMYLCASSLLHEQYFGPGTRLTVT.

The chain is built from TRBV7-9 and TRBJ1-1; D unresolved. Germline assignment: CDR1 SEHNR and CDR2 FQNEAQ (reference sequence). CDR3 length: 15 amino acids. V was shortened by 2 bases and J by 4 bases, with 14 bases between the two germline ends. The CDR3 bases are TGTGCCAGCAGCTTACTATCCCTGTCGTCCACTGAAGCTTTCTTT. Its translation: CASSLLSLSSTEAFF.

The gene calls are TRBV28 and TRBJ2-7; possible D gene TRBD2, 5 bases. The CDR3 consists of 13 residues. V was shortened by 4 bases and J by 7 bases, with 14 bases between the two germline ends. Germline values: CDR1 MDHEN, CDR2 SYDVKM. DNA of the CDR3: TGTGCCAGCAGTTCGACTCAGTCGGGGGAGCAGTACTTC. This sequence encodes CASSSTQSGEQYF.